This T cell receptor (beta chain) was sequenced in a study of graft-versus-host responses after intestinal transplantation. Study as a whole: Each transplant was multivisceral, liver-intestinal, or isolated intestinal. Notes on the study in general: Graft-versus-host to host-versus-graft clonal ratios in allografts were high in patients with graft-donor T cell macrochimerism. Early HvG declines after transplant were associated with peak circulating GvH clone levels.

A word on this clone: Its antigen remains unidentified.

This CDR3 region has 17 residues. V shed 5 bases and J 0 bases; nucleotides not matched to a gene: 9. Germline-derived CDR1 and CDR2 are SGHVS and FQNEAQ. TCRdb's table, derived via immunoSEQ multiplex PCR, lists solely in-frame clones and lacks some. The table includes 150,000 or so clones, approximately 91% detected once. This sequence joins TRBV7-8 and TRBJ1-5, with 8 bases identical to TRBD1. The sample was unstimulated CD4+ T cells sorted from spleen or lymph node cells, taken before intestinal transplant. This clonotype was obtained from a human donor who received an intestinal transplant. The CDR3 spells CASSLFRTGISNQPQHF. DNA for the CDR3: TGTGCCAGCAGCCTATTCCGGACAGGGATTAGCAATCAGCCCCAGCATTTT.